The following is a T cell receptor beta chain sequence with its context. In TCRdb, the 5' RACE reads were re-called with MiXCR into one record per CDR3 protein. The table has 40,000 to 50,000 distinct CDR3 sequences, roughly 13% seen once. This specimen belongs to a study of spatial heterogeneity in lung cancer. The CDR3 has 14 residues. V lost 5 bases, J lost 0 bases, and 10 bases lay in between. The germline V gene has CDR1 MDHEN and CDR2 SYDVKM. Noted time point: sample taken at primary tumor resection. Tumor, nontumor lung or frozen PBMC supplied whole RNA that was sequenced unsorted. The material sequenced was PBMCs, taken at surgery. The sequence was obtained from a male donor with early-stage non-small cell lung cancer. The chain is built from TRBV28 and TRBJ2-5; D not certain. CDR3 sequence reads: CASSITVYQETQYF. CDR3 nucleotide sequence: TGTGCCAGCAGTATCACAGTGTACCAAGAGACCCAGTACTTC.